This T cell receptor beta chain emerged from a study of OX40 agonist ivuxolimab in advanced cancers. Study as a whole: Of mixed ages from about 23 to 90 and averaging 60 years, the group was approximately 84% male. Broader study findings: On average, CD8+ T cells showed a greater number of expanded clones than CD4+. The antigen specificity of the peripheral T cells (those that were expanded) was not determined.

The CDR3 runs 18 residues. Sampling of blood occurred at baseline, cycle 4 day 1, and cycle 7 day 1. With respect to this clone: Its antigen is not known.

Repertoires were generated with immunoSEQ multiplex PCR, while TCRdb's copy carries only in-frame clones and drops some. The sample includes over 60,000 clones, about 85% of them seen just once. The sample here was CD4+ or CD8+ T cells sorted from blood, taken in a trial of the OX40 agonist ivuxolimab. The chain uses TRBV12-1 and TRBJ1-1; TRBD1, as called in the table, went unchecked against the DNA. TRBV12-1 is shown as a pseudogene. The receptor comes from an adult with an advanced solid tumor such as melanoma, head and neck, liver or kidney cancer. The CDR3 region has the DNA TGTGCCAGCAGCTTGGACAGTGGGACAGGCGATTCGAACACTGAAGCTTTCTTT. Translated, it gives CASSLDSGTGDSNTEAFF.